These T cell receptor beta chains were read from a single sample in a study of T cell responses to AZD1222 COVID-19 vaccine. The method was immunoSEQ multiplex PCR; TCRdb's version includes in-frame clones alone and lacks a portion of them. The sample carries some 120,000 clones, 90% recorded once. The sequenced sample was peripheral blood, obtained on day 0 of MenACWY control vaccination. These receptor sequences come from an adult in good health. CDR3s include the opening cysteine and the closing phenylalanine or tryptophan. The order of the fields is CDR3 protein, clone size, V gene, J gene. Some rows mark clone size as missing; the rest say once, few, many or name a class of expanded clone.

cdr3_aa: CASSDSVGAGEQFF; clone_size: NA; v_call: TRBV6-4; j_call: TRBJ2-1
cdr3_aa: CASSPWTSGLETQYF; clone_size: NA; v_call: TRBV19; j_call: TRBJ2-5
cdr3_aa: CASSPDLGVGGEQFF; clone_size: NA; v_call: TRBV11-1; j_call: TRBJ2-1
cdr3_aa: CASSIGTDEQYF; clone_size: NA; v_call: TRBV19; j_call: TRBJ2-7
cdr3_aa: CASTLRGTAAMNTEAFF; clone_size: NA; v_call: TRBV27; j_call: TRBJ1-1
cdr3_aa: CASSYGWDTGELFF; clone_size: NA; v_call: TRBV3-1/TRBV3-2; j_call: TRBJ2-2
cdr3_aa: CATSRVGTSGSTGELFF; clone_size: NA; v_call: TRBV15; j_call: TRBJ2-2
cdr3_aa: CASSYDRQNQPQHF; clone_size: few; v_call: TRBV6-5; j_call: TRBJ1-5
cdr3_aa: CASSLGRWGETQYF; clone_size: NA; v_call: TRBV7-9; j_call: TRBJ2-5
cdr3_aa: CASSEGWSSGYTF; clone_size: few; v_call: TRBV25-1; j_call: TRBJ1-2
cdr3_aa: CASMAGPRPGDTQYF; clone_size: NA; v_call: TRBV5-1; j_call: TRBJ2-3
cdr3_aa: CASSGTGHQPQHF; clone_size: NA; v_call: TRBV19; j_call: TRBJ1-5
cdr3_aa: CASSLYRGGASNTEAFF; clone_size: NA; v_call: TRBV28; j_call: TRBJ1-1
cdr3_aa: CASTPYGGNQPQHF; clone_size: NA; v_call: TRBV28; j_call: TRBJ1-5
cdr3_aa: CASSSDTFQETQYF; clone_size: NA; v_call: TRBV11-2; j_call: TRBJ2-5
cdr3_aa: CASSFLARGRNQETQYF; clone_size: NA; v_call: TRBV11-2; j_call: TRBJ2-5
cdr3_aa: CASSQGTQPGYNEQFF; clone_size: NA; v_call: TRBV4-3; j_call: TRBJ2-1
cdr3_aa: CASSLSRGDNYGYTF; clone_size: NA; v_call: TRBV27; j_call: TRBJ1-2
cdr3_aa: CASSPGLAGGRSGELFF; clone_size: NA; v_call: TRBV9; j_call: TRBJ2-2
cdr3_aa: CASSEARLADSSYNEQFF; clone_size: NA; v_call: TRBV2; j_call: TRBJ2-1
cdr3_aa: CASSLQGLNNSPLHF; clone_size: once; v_call: TRBV7-2; j_call: TRBJ1-6
cdr3_aa: CASSEARGQVGETQYF; clone_size: NA; v_call: TRBV6-1; j_call: TRBJ2-5
cdr3_aa: CATSKTPGYTEAFF; clone_size: once; v_call: TRBV15; j_call: TRBJ1-1
cdr3_aa: CVTKDREPYEQYF; clone_size: once; v_call: TRBV28; j_call: TRBJ2-7
cdr3_aa: CASSLKGFRLAGNTGELFF; clone_size: NA; v_call: TRBV7-9; j_call: TRBJ2-2
cdr3_aa: CASSDMDRSSYNEQFF; clone_size: NA; v_call: TRBV25-1; j_call: TRBJ2-1
cdr3_aa: CASSLEPTGLDGYTF; clone_size: NA; v_call: TRBV11-2; j_call: TRBJ1-2
cdr3_aa: CASMREKLFF; clone_size: NA; v_call: TRBV19; j_call: TRBJ1-4
cdr3_aa: CASRTTSTDTQYF; clone_size: NA; v_call: TRBV7-2; j_call: TRBJ2-3
cdr3_aa: CASSFLADYNEQFF; clone_size: NA; v_call: TRBV6-5; j_call: TRBJ2-1
cdr3_aa: CASSLTGHPNYGYTF; clone_size: NA; v_call: TRBV3-1/TRBV3-2; j_call: TRBJ1-2
cdr3_aa: CASSSRGGHTEAFF; clone_size: NA; v_call: TRBV27; j_call: TRBJ1-1
cdr3_aa: CASSFLDRGQAAFF; clone_size: NA; v_call: TRBV5-1; j_call: TRBJ1-1
cdr3_aa: CASSDRANDEQFF; clone_size: NA; v_call: TRBV13; j_call: TRBJ2-1
cdr3_aa: CASSLLAGTPQETQYF; clone_size: NA; v_call: TRBV5-1; j_call: TRBJ2-5
cdr3_aa: CSASRAEAGGRYEQYF; clone_size: NA; v_call: TRBV20-1; j_call: TRBJ2-7
cdr3_aa: CASSLAGTGSYGYTF; clone_size: NA; v_call: TRBV28; j_call: TRBJ1-2
cdr3_aa: CASSGTGSTDTQYF; clone_size: NA; v_call: TRBV19; j_call: TRBJ2-3
cdr3_aa: CSARTYGELFF; clone_size: NA; v_call: TRBV20-1; j_call: TRBJ2-2
cdr3_aa: CASRVAGLQETQYF; clone_size: NA; v_call: TRBV27; j_call: TRBJ2-5
cdr3_aa: CASSADYTGELFF; clone_size: NA; v_call: TRBV11-3; j_call: TRBJ2-2
cdr3_aa: CASSLEGDYTGELFF; clone_size: NA; v_call: TRBV7-2; j_call: TRBJ2-2